This is a list of T cell receptor beta chains from one sample in a study of long-term antiretroviral therapy in people with HIV. The protocol was immunoSEQ multiplex PCR, while the TCRdb copy is restricted to in-frame clones and leaves out a portion. The sample gives approximately 30,000 clones, around 85% of which show up once; about 8.6% is in the top ten. Specimen: unsorted PBMCs, collected 3 years after starting antiretroviral therapy. The receptors derive from a man aged 35 to 55 with HIV. CDR3s include the opening cysteine and the closing phenylalanine or tryptophan. The D gene is left open where the match is weak. Clone size, where shown, is once, few, many, or a class for clones that have expanded.

J	D	V	size	DNA	CDR3
TRBJ1-2	-	TRBV19	-	TGTGCCAGTAGTATAGGGGGACTTGGCTACACCTTC	CASSIGGLGYTF
TRBJ2-7	TRBD2	TRBV10-2	-	TGCGCCAGCAGTTCCGGACTAGAAGCCTACGAGCAGTACTTC	CASSSGLEAYEQYF
TRBJ2-1	-	TRBV7-9	-	TGTGCCAGCAGCTTAGGACAGTCTGCCTACAATGAGCAGTTCTTC	CASSLGQSAYNEQFF
TRBJ1-1	-	TRBV5-4	-	TGTGCCAGCACAAGGGGGAACACTGAAGCTTTCTTT	CASTRGNTEAFF
TRBJ1-1	TRBD1	TRBV5-1	-	TGCGCCAGCAGCCGTTTGACAGGGGGCTCGATGAACACTGAAGCTTTCTTT	CASSRLTGGSMNTEAFF
TRBJ1-2	-	TRBV5-4	-	TGTGCCAGCAGCTTGGCCGGGCAGGTGGAAGGCTATGGCTACACCTTC	CASSLAGQVEGYGYTF
TRBJ2-1	TRBD2	TRBV10-3	-	TGTGCCATCACTACCGGGACGGGGGGGAAAAATGAGCAGTTCTTC	CAITTGTGGKNEQFF
TRBJ2-7	-	TRBV11-2	-	TGTGCCAGCAGCTTAGGCGGAAGTCTAGCCTACGAGCAGTACTTC	CASSLGGSLAYEQYF
TRBJ2-2	TRBD1	TRBV29-1	-	TGCAGCGTCACAGGGGGCTTGGGAATTGGGGGGGAGCTGTTTTTT	CSVTGGLGIGGELFF
TRBJ1-3	TRBD1	TRBV15	-	TGTGCCACCAGCAGAGAGACAGGGGGGAACACCATATATTTT	CATSRETGGNTIYF
TRBJ2-3	TRBD2	TRBV5-1	-	TGCGCCAGCAGCCGGACTAGCGGGAGCTACACAGATACGCAGTATTTT	CASSRTSGSYTDTQYF
TRBJ2-7	-	TRBV4-2	-	TGTGCCAGCAGCTTAGCTTACTACGAGCAGTACTTC	CASSLAYYEQYF
TRBJ1-4	-	TRBV18	-	TGTGCCAGCTCACGGGGTAGCCCTAATGAAAAACTGTTTTTT	CASSRGSPNEKLFF
TRBJ1-4	-	TRBV5-1	-	TGCGCCAGCAGCTTGCGGCAGAATGAAAAACTGTTTTTT	CASSLRQNEKLFF
TRBJ1-2	-	TRBV19	-	TGTGCCAGTAGTATAGCCGGGTCCTATGGCTACACCTTC	CASSIAGSYGYTF
TRBJ2-7	-	TRBV7-9	-	TGTGCCAGCAGTAGTAGGGACGAGCAGTACTTC	CASSSRDEQYF
TRBJ2-1	-	TRBV9	-	TGTGCCAGCAGCGTAGCTGCAGGGTACAATGAGCAGTTCTTC	CASSVAAGYNEQFF
TRBJ2-7	TRBD1	TRBV29-1	-	TGCAGCGTTGAGATTCCGGGACAGCAATATCCCTACGAGCAGTACTTC	CSVEIPGQQYPYEQYF
TRBJ2-3	-	TRBV13	-	TGTGCCAGCAGCATAGGGGAAGCGGAGGTAGCAGATACGCAGTATTTT	CASSIGEAEVADTQYF
TRBJ1-1	-	TRBV27	-	TGTGCCAGCAGTTTATTGTCCTCTGGGCGACTCACTGAAGCTTTCTTT	CASSLLSSGRLTEAFF
TRBJ1-1	-	TRBV5-1	-	TGCGCCAGCAGCTTTGCCCCACGGGACGGAGCTTTCTTT	CASSFAPRDGAFF
TRBJ2-6	TRBD1	TRBV4-2	-	TGTGCCAGCAGCCAAGAGGGACAGGGGGCTGGCTTTTTTGGGGCCAACGTCCTGACTTTC	CASSQEGQGAGFFGANVLTF
TRBJ2-7	-	TRBV28	-	TGTGCCAGCAGTTTTACTGGGAGTGACGAGCAGTACTTC	CASSFTGSDEQYF
TRBJ2-7	-	TRBV21-1	-	TGTGCCAGCAGCCCCCTGAGGGCAGGGGCTAAGAATAATTACGAGCAGTACTTC	CASSPLRAGAKNNYEQYF
TRBJ2-5	-	TRBV5-4	once	TGTGCCAGCAGCTTGCTCTGGGATCAAGAGACCCAGTACTTC	CASSLLWDQETQYF
TRBJ2-1	-	TRBV9	once	TGTGCCAGCAGCGTAGGTAGGAAGCAGTTCTTC	CASSVGRKQFF
TRBJ1-5	TRBD1	TRBV12-5	-	TGTGCTAGTGGTTTGGAGGACAGGGCTGGGCCCCAGCATTTT	CASGLEDRAGPQHF
TRBJ2-3	-	TRBV27	-	TGTGCCAGCAGTTTTGCTAGCGGCACAGATACGCAGTATTTT	CASSFASGTDTQYF
TRBJ2-1	-	TRBV4-1	-	TGCGCCAGCAGCCAAGATTTAGCAATGGCCTACAATGAGCAGTTCTTC	CASSQDLAMAYNEQFF
TRBJ2-1	TRBD2	TRBV30	-	TGTGCCTGGAGGGGACTAGCGGGAGGAACATACAATGAGCAGTTCTTC	CAWRGLAGGTYNEQFF
TRBJ1-3	-	TRBV6-1	few	TGTGCCAGCACCAAGGGGAGTTCTGGAAACACCATATATTTT	CASTKGSSGNTIYF
TRBJ1-4	-	TRBV27	-	TGTGCCAGCAGTTTATTCCCCCCGGCGGAAGGGGGAAAACTGTTTTTT	CASSLFPPAEGGKLFF
TRBJ2-7	-	TRBV6-6	-	TGTGCCAGCAGTTACAGCGTCACTTCTTCCTACGAGCAGTACTTC	CASSYSVTSSYEQYF
TRBJ2-5	TRBD2	TRBV9	once	TGTGCCAGCAAGCGGGAGGGAGAGACCCAGTACTTC	CASKREGETQYF
TRBJ2-1	TRBD2	TRBV4-1	-	TGCGCCAGCAGCCTCACCGGGACTAGTCCCGACAATGAGCAGTTCTTC	CASSLTGTSPDNEQFF
TRBJ2-3	-	TRBV7-9	once	TGTGCCAGCAGCTTAGTGAGTAGCACACGCACAGATACGCAGTATTTT	CASSLVSSTRTDTQYF
TRBJ1-1	-	TRBV19	-	TGTGCCAGTAGCACAGGGCCGGTCGGGGAGAACACTGAAGCTTTCTTT	CASSTGPVGENTEAFF
TRBJ2-7	-	TRBV5-6	-	TGTGCCAGCAGCTTGGTATGGGCAGGTGAGCAGTACTTC	CASSLVWAGEQYF
TRBJ2-7	TRBD1	TRBV15	few	TGTGCCACCAGCAGAGGAATGACAGGGGATTACGAGCAGTACTTC	CATSRGMTGDYEQYF
TRBJ2-1	TRBD2	TRBV7-8	-	TGTGCCAGCAGCTTAGCCCCGGGGGGCAATGAGCAGTTCTTC	CASSLAPGGNEQFF
TRBJ2-7	TRBD1	TRBV30	-	TGTGCCTGGAGTCCAGGACAGGTTTACGAGCAGTACTTC	CAWSPGQVYEQYF
TRBJ2-1	-	TRBV7-9	once	TGTGCCAGCAGCTTACAGGGGAAGTCCTACAATGAGCAGTTCTTC	CASSLQGKSYNEQFF
TRBJ2-7	TRBD1	TRBV4-2	-	TGTGCCAGCAGCCCCCTCGGGACAGGGGGCGCGGGGGAGCAGTACTTC	CASSPLGTGGAGEQYF
TRBJ1-5	-	TRBV6-1	-	TGTGCCAGCAGTGAACTAAGTTGGGGAAGCAGCAATCAGCCCCAGCATTTT	CASSELSWGSSNQPQHF
TRBJ2-1	TRBD2	TRBV5-1	-	TGCGCCAGCAGCCTCGGGACTAGCGGGGCCTCCTGGAAGCAGTTCTTC	CASSLGTSGASWKQFF
TRBJ1-1	-	TRBV11-2	-	TGTGCCAGCAGCTCCGGCCACTTGCCGAACACTGAAGCTTTCTTT	CASSSGHLPNTEAFF
TRBJ2-3	-	TRBV7-9	-	TGTGCCAGCAGCTTTGGGGATACGCAGTATTTT	CASSFGDTQYF